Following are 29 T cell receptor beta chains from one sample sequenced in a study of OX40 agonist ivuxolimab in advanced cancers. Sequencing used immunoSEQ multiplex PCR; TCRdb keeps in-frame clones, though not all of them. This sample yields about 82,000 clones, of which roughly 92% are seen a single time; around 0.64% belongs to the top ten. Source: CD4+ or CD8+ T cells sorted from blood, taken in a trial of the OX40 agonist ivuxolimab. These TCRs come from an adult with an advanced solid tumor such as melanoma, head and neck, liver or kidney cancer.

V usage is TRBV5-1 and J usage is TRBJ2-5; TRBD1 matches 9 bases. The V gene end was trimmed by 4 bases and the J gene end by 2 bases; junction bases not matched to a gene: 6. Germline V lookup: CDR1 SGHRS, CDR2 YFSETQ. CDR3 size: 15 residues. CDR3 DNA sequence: TGCGCCAGCAGCCCCAGGACAGGGGAACAAGAGACCCAGTACTTC. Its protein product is CASSPRTGEQETQYF.

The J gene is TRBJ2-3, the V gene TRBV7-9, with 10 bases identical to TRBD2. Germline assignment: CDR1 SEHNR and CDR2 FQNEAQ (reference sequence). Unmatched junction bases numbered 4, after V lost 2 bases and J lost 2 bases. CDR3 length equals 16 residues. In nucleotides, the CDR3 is TGTGCCAGCAGCTTATCACTAGCGGGGCTCACAGATACGCAGTATTTT. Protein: CASSLSLAGLTDTQYF.

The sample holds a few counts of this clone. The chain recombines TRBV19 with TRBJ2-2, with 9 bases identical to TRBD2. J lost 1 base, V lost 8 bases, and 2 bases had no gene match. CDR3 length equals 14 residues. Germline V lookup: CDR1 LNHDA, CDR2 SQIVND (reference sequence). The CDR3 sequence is CASQAGGNTGELFF. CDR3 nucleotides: TGTGCCAGTCAAGCGGGAGGGAACACCGGGGAGCTGTTTTTT.

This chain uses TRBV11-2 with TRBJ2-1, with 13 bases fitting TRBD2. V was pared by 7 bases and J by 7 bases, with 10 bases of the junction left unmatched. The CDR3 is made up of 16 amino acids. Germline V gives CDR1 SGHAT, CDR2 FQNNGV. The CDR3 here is CASTVRTSGSENEQFF. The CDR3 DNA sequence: TGTGCCAGCACCGTTAGGACTAGCGGGAGTGAGAATGAGCAGTTCTTC.

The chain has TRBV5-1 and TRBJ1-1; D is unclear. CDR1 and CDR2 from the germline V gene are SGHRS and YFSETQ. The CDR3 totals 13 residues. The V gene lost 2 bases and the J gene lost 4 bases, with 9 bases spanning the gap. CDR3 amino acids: CASSFTYLTEAFF. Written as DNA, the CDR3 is TGCGCCAGCAGCTTCACCTACCTCACTGAAGCTTTCTTT.

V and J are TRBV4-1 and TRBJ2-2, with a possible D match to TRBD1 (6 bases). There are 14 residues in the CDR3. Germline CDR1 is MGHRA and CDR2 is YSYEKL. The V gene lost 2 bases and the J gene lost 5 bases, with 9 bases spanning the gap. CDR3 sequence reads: CASSQFRGTGELFF. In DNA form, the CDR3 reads TGCGCCAGCAGCCAATTTAGGGGGACCGGGGAGCTGTTTTTT.

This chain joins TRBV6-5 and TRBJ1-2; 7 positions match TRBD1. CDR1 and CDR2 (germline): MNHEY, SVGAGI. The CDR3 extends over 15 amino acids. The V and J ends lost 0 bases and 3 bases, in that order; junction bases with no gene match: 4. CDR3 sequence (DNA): TGTGCCAGCAGTTACTCACAGGGGAGGTACTATGGCTACACCTTC. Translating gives CASSYSQGRYYGYTF.

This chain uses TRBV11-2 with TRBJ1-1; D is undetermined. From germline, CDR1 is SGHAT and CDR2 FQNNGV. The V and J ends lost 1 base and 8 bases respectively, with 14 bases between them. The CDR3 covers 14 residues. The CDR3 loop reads CASSLVGEGTEAFF. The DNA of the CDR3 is TGTGCCAGCAGCTTAGTAGGAGAGGGCACAGAAGCTTTCTTT.

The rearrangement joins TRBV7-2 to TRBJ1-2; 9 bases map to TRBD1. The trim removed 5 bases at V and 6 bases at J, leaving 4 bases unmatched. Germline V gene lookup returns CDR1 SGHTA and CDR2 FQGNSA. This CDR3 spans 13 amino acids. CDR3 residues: CASSRTGEDGYTF. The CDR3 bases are TGTGCCAGCAGCCGGACAGGGGAAGATGGCTACACCTTC.

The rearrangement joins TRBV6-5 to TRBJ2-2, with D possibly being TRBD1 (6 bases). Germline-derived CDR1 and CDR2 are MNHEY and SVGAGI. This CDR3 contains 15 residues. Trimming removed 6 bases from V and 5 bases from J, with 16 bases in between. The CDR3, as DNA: TGTGCCAGCAGGATGGACAGCCGCTCGACCGGGGAGCTGTTTTTT. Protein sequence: CASRMDSRSTGELFF.

CDR3 sequence: CASSLAAGYNEQFF. The CDR3 nucleotides are TGTGCCAGCAGCTTAGCGGCGGGGTACAATGAGCAGTTCTTC. The V and J genes are TRBV11-3 and TRBJ2-1; D is perhaps TRBD2 (6 bases). CDR1 is SGHNT, CDR2 YENEEA, per germline. The CDR3 has 14 residues. Trimming removed 1 base from V and 4 bases from J, with 8 bases in between.

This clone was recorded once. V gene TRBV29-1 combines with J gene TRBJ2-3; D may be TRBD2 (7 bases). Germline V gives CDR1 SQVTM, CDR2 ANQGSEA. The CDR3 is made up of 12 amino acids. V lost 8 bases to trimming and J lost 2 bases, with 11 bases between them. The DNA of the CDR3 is TGCAGCCACGGGGGGCTCACAGATACGCAGTATTTT. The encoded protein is CSHGGLTDTQYF.

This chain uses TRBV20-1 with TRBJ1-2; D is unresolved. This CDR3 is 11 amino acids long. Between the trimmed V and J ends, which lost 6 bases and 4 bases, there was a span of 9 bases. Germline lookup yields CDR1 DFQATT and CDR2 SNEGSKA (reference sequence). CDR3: CSAHDGYGYTF. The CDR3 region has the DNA TGCAGTGCCCACGACGGCTATGGCTACACCTTC.

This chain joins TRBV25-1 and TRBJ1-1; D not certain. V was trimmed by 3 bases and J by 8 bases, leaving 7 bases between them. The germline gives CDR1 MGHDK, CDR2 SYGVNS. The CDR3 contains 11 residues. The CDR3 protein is CASSDFGEAFF. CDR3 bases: TGTGCCAGCAGTGATTTCGGAGAAGCTTTCTTT.

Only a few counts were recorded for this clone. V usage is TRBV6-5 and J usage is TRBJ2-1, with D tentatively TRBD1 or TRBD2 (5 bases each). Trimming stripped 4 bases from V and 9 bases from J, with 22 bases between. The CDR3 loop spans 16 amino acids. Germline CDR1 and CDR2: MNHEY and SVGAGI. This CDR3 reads CASSSLRGGGEGEQFF. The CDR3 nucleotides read TGTGCCAGCAGTTCCCTCCGTGGGGGTGGGGAAGGTGAGCAGTTCTTC.

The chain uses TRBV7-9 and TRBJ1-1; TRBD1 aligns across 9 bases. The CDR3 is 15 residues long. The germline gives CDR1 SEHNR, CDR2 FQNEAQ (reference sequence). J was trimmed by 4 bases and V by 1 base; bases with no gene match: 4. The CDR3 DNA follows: TGTGCCAGCAGCTTAGAGGGACAGGGAGGCACTGAAGCTTTCTTT. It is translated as CASSLEGQGGTEAFF.

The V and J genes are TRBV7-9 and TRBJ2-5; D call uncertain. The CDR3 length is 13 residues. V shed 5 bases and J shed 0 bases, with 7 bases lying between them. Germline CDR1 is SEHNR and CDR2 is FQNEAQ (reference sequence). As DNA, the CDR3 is TGTGCCAGCAGCCATGATAACCAAGAGACCCAGTACTTC. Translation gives CASSHDNQETQYF.

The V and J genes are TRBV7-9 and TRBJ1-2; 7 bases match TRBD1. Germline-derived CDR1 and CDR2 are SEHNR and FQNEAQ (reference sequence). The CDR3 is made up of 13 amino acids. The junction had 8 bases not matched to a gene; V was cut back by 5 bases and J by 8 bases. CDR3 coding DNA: TGTGCCAGCAGCCCCGGGACAGAGGACGGCTACACCTTC. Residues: CASSPGTEDGYTF. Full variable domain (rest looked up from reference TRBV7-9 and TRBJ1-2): DTGVSQNPRHKITKRGQNVTFRCDPISEHNRLYWYRQTLGQGPEFLTYFQNEAQLEKSRLLSDRFSAERPKGSFSTLEIQRTEQGDSAMYLCASSPGTEDGYTFGSGTRLTVV.

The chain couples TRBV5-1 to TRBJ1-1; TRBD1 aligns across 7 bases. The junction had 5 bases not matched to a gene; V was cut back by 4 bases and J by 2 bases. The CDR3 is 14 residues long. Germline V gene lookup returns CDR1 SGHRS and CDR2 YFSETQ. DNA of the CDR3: TGCGCCAGCAGCGTCGGGACAGCTAACACTGAAGCTTTCTTT. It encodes CASSVGTANTEAFF.

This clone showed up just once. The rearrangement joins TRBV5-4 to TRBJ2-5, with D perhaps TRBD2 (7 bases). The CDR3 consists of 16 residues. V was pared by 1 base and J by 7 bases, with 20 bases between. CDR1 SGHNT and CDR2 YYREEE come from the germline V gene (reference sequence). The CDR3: CASSLSLAGATGTQYF. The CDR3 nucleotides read TGTGCCAGCAGCTTGTCACTGGCGGGGGCCACAGGGACCCAGTACTTC.

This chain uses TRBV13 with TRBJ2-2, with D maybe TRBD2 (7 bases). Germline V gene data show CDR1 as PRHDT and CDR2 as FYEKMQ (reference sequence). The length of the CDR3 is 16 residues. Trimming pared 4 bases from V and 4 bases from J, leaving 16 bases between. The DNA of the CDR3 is TGTGCCAGCAGCTCGAGGGGGGGCAGGCGCACCGGGGAGCTGTTTTTT. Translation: CASSSRGGRRTGELFF.

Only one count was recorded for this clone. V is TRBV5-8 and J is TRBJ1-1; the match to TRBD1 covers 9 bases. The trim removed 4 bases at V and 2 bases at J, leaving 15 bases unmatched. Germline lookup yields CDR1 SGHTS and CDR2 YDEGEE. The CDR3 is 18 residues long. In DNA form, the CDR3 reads TGTGCCAGCAGCGGGATGACAGGGGGTAAATTTACAAACACTGAAGCTTTCTTT. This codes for CASSGMTGGKFTNTEAFF.

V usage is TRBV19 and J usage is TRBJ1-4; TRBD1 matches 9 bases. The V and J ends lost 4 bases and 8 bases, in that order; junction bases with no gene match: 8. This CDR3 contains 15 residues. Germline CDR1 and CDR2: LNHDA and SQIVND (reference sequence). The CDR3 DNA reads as TGTGCCAGTAGTAGGGCACAGGGGGCAGGCGAAAAACTGTTTTTT. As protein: CASSRAQGAGEKLFF.

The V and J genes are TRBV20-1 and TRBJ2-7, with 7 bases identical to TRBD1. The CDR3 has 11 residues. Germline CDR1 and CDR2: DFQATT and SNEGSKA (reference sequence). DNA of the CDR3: TGCAGCGCCACCGACAGGGCTGGGCAGTACTTC. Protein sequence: CSATDRAGQYF.

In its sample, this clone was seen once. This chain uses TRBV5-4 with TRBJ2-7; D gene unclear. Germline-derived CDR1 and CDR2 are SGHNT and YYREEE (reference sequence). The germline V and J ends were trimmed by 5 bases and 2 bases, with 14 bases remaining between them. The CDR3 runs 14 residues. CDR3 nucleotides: TGTGCCAGCAGATCGCAGACGGCACCCTACGAGCAGTACTTC. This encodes CASRSQTAPYEQYF.

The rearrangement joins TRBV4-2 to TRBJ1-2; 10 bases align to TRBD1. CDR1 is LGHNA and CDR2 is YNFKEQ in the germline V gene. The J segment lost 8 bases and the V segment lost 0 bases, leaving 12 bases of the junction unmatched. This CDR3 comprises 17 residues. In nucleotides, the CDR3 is TGTGCCAGCAGCCAAGATCTAAGACAGGGGGCCCCTAGGGGCTACACCTTC. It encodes CASSQDLRQGAPRGYTF.

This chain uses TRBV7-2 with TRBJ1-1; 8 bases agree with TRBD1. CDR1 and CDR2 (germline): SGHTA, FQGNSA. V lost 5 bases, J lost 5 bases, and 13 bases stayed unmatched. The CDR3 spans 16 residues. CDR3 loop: CASSPGGAGGKTEAFF. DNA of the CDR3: TGTGCCAGCAGCCCCGGGGGGGCAGGGGGCAAAACTGAAGCTTTCTTT.

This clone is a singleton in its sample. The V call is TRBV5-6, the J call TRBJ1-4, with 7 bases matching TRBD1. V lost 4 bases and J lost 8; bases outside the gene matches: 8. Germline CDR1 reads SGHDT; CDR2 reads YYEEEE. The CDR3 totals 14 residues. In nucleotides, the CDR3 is TGTGCCAGCAGCCCGAGGGGGCTGGGGGAAAAACTGTTTTTT. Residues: CASSPRGLGEKLFF.

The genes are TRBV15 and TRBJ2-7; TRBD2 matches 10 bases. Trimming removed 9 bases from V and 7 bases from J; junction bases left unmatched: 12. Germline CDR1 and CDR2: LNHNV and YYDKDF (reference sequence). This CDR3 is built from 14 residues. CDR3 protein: CATGPSGGAREQYF. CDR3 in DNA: TGTGCCACTGGGCCGAGCGGGGGGGCTCGGGAGCAGTACTTC.